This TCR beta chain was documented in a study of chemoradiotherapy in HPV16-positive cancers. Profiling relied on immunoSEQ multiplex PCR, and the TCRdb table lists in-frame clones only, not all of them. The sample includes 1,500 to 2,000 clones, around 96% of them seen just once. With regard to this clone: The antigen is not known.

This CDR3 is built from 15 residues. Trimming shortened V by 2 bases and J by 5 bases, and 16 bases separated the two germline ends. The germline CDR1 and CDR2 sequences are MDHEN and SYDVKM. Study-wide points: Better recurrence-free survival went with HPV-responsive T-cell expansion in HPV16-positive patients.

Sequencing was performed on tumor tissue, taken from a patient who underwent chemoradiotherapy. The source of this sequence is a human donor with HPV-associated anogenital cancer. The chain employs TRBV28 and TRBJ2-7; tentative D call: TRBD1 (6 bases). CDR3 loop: CASSLSSRGGHEQYF. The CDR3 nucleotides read TGTGCCAGCAGTTTAAGTTCTCGAGGGGGACACGAGCAGTACTTC.